Below, 25 T cell receptor beta chains from the same sample are listed, as sequenced in a study of shared clonotypes between healthy human individuals. Some clones are missing from TCRdb's copy, which holds only in-frame ones; the method was immunoSEQ multiplex PCR. Here the sample spans 2 million to 2.5 million clones, just over 90% being singletons. Material for sequencing was naive CD4+ T cells from PBMCs. Indicated subset: CD45RA+ positively selected. These receptors originate from a man between 18 and 35 years old in good health. Some clones in this sample may be carry-over from other donors' samples.

A word on this clone: The same CDR3 arises from other DNA sequences in this sample as well. The gene calls are TRBV7-9 and TRBJ1-1; 7 bases are shared with TRBD1. CDR3 length: 13 residues. CDR1 SEHNR and CDR2 FQNEAQ come from the germline V gene (reference sequence). V lost 4 bases, J lost 6 bases, and 5 bases stayed unmatched. CDR3 sequence: CASSSQGGAEAFF. CDR3 bases: TGTGCCAGCAGCTCGCAGGGGGGCGCTGAAGCTTTCTTT.

This clone appeared once. Other DNA sequences in this sample translate to the same CDR3. The CDR3, as DNA: TGTGCCAGTAGTATCCGGGGCGAGCAGTACTTC. It encodes CASSIRGEQYF. V and J are TRBV19 and TRBJ2-7, with D possibly matching TRBD2 (5 bases). The V and J ends lost 3 bases and 6 bases respectively, with 6 bases between them. The CDR3 runs 11 residues. CDR1 is LNHDA, CDR2 SQIVND, per germline (reference sequence). Looking up the rest from reference TRBV19 and TRBJ2-7 gives the full variable domain: DGGITQSPKYLFRKEGQNVTLSCEQNLNHDAMYWYRQDPGQGLRLIYYSQIVNDFQKGDIAEGYSVSREKKESFPLTVTSAQKNPTAFYLCASSIRGEQYFGPGTRLTVT.

As concerns this clone: Other DNA sequences in this sample translate to the same CDR3. V is TRBV19 and J is TRBJ2-1; tentative D call: TRBD1 (6 bases). The germline V and J ends were trimmed by 2 bases and 4 bases, with 9 bases remaining between them. Looked up from germline, CDR1 is LNHDA and CDR2 is SQIVND (reference sequence). This CDR3 has 14 amino acids. For the CDR3, the DNA is TGTGCCAGTAGTATAAGGGGGACATACAATGAGCAGTTCTTC. Protein: CASSIRGTYNEQFF.

The V call is TRBV7-2, the J call TRBJ1-5, with 9 nucleotides matching TRBD1. Germline trimming cut 5 bases from V and 2 bases from J; bases unmatched to any gene: 7. Germline values: CDR1 SGHTA, CDR2 FQGNSA. The CDR3 has 16 amino acids. The CDR3, as DNA: TGTGCCAGCAGCCCTCGGACAGGGGCGGGCAATCAGCCCCAGCATTTT. Amino acids: CASSPRTGAGNQPQHF.

In regard to this clone: Germline and junction disagree at one end, which may indicate a read error. CDR3 sequence: CASSPQRQGVPQVF. The CDR3 coding sequence is TGTGCCAGCAGCCCCCAAAGGCAGGGAGTTCCTCAAGTCTTC. This chain uses TRBV7-2 with TRBJ2-1; D could derive from TRBD1 or TRBD2 (5 bases each). Germline V gene sequence: CDR1 SGHTA, CDR2 FQGNSA. This CDR3 is 14 amino acids long.

This chain uses TRBV9 with TRBJ1-1; D gene ambiguous. The V end lost 4 bases, the J end lost 5 bases, and 12 bases lay between the germline ends. The CDR3 covers 13 residues. The V gene's germline CDR1 is SGDLS and CDR2 YYNGEE. The CDR3 bases are TGTGCCAGCAGCCCCTTTTACGCAACTGAAGCTTTCTTT. The encoded protein is CASSPFYATEAFF.

The chain uses TRBV19 and TRBJ1-2, with 7 positions matching TRBD1. Trimming took 1 base from V and 4 from J; bases not matched to a gene: 6. The CDR3 consists of 15 residues. Per germline, CDR1 LNHDA and CDR2 SQIVND (reference sequence). The CDR3 protein is CASSIAGTVPYGYTF. The CDR3 region has the DNA TGTGCCAGTAGTATAGCCGGGACAGTTCCCTATGGCTACACCTTC.

The count of this clone is one. Other DNA sequences in this sample translate to the same CDR3. This chain links TRBV7-3 with TRBJ2-5; either TRBD1 or TRBD2 may fit D (6 bases each). Deletions cut 5 bases from V and 2 bases from J, with 12 bases between. The CDR3 loop spans 14 amino acids. Germline V lookup: CDR1 SGHTA, CDR2 FQGTGA. The CDR3 is CASSPTGAQETQYF. CDR3 DNA sequence: TGTGCCAGCAGCCCGACGGGGGCACAAGAGACCCAGTACTTC.

J is TRBJ2-5 and V is TRBV5-4; D may be TRBD1 (8 bases). From germline, CDR1 is SGHNT and CDR2 YYREEE (reference sequence). The V gene lost 1 base and the J gene lost 4 bases, with 20 bases spanning the gap. The CDR3 spans 17 residues. CDR3 sequence reads: CASSLFGGGQVGETQYF. CDR3 bases: TGTGCCAGCAGCTTGTTTGGCGGGGGACAGGTAGGAGAGACCCAGTACTTC.

Remarks on this clone: At one end, the junction sequence differs from germline, possibly due to a read error. The rearrangement uses TRBV5-8 and TRBJ1-2, with D unresolved. The CDR3 has 13 amino acids. The germline gives CDR1 SGHTS, CDR2 YDEGEE. The CDR3 bases are TGTGCCAACAGCTTGGTGGGCCACTATGGCTACACCTTC. This codes for CANSLVGHYGYTF.

The rearrangement joins TRBV29-1 to TRBJ1-3, with D maybe TRBD1 (6 bases). Germline V gives CDR1 SQVTM, CDR2 ANQGSEA. The CDR3 covers 15 residues. The V gene lost 1 base and the J gene lost 1 base, with 11 bases spanning the gap. The CDR3 sequence: CSVEGRDTSGNTIYF. The CDR3 nucleotides read TGCAGCGTTGAAGGGAGGGACACATCTGGAAACACCATATATTTT.

Written as DNA, the CDR3 is TGTGCCAGCAGTCTGGGGGATTTCAGTGGCTACACCTTC. The encoded protein is CASSLGDFSGYTF. The chain joins TRBV5-4 to TRBJ1-2; D might be TRBD1 (5 bases). Germline lookup yields CDR1 SGHNT and CDR2 YYREEE (reference sequence). Trimming stripped 5 bases from V and 7 bases from J, with 15 bases between. The CDR3 loop spans 13 amino acids. Combining the CDR3 with reference TRBV5-4 and TRBJ1-2 gives the whole variable domain ETGVTQSPTHLIKTRGQQVTLRCSSQSGHNTVSWYQQALGQGPQFIFQYYREEENGRGNFPPRFSGLQFPNYSSELNVNALELDDSALYLCASSLGDFSGYTFGSGTRLTVV.

A single count supports this clone. The V gene is TRBV10-3, the J gene TRBJ2-1; tentative D call: TRBD2 (10 bases). Germline lookup yields CDR1 ENHRY and CDR2 SYGVKD. V dropped 4 bases and J dropped 8 bases, with 33 bases sitting between them. CDR3 length: 20 residues. The CDR3 reads CAISAQPGQGGLAGVYEQFF. The CDR3 nucleotides read TGTGCCATCAGTGCTCAACCGGGACAGGGAGGCCTAGCGGGAGTCTATGAGCAGTTCTTC.

This chain connects TRBV5-1 to TRBJ2-5; 10 positions agree with TRBD1. CDR1 is SGHRS and CDR2 is YFSETQ in the germline V gene. J gave up 5 bases and V 3 bases, and 16 bases lay outside the gene matches. The length of the CDR3 is 18 residues. In nucleotides, the CDR3 is TGCGCCAGCAGCTCCCTGAGCCCGACAGGGGGCGTTTTGGAGACCCAGTACTTC. This translates into CASSSLSPTGGVLETQYF.

V gene TRBV18 combines with J gene TRBJ2-5, with TRBD2 matching 9 bases. The CDR3 contains 16 residues. V gave up 6 bases and J gave up 1 base; unmatched junction bases: 9. CDR1 is KGHSH, CDR2 LQKENI, per germline. This CDR3 reads CASSPIAGAVQETQYF. Here the CDR3 DNA reads TGTGCCAGCTCCCCCATAGCGGGAGCCGTCCAAGAGACCCAGTACTTC.

This chain links TRBV5-1 with TRBJ2-2; a weak D match, TRBD1 (6 bases). The CDR3 totals 16 residues. Germline V lookup: CDR1 SGHRS, CDR2 YFSETQ. Trimming removed 0 bases at V and 6 bases at J, with 15 bases between. For the CDR3, the DNA is TGCGCCAGCAGCTTGGTGTCAGGGGCGAATGCCGGGGAGCTGTTTTTT. Protein sequence: CASSLVSGANAGELFF. Filled out from reference TRBV5-1 and TRBJ2-2, the complete variable domain reads KAGVTQTPRYLIKTRGQQVTLSCSPISGHRSVSWYQQTPGQGLQFLFEYFSETQRNKGNFPGRFSGRQFSNSRSEMNVSTLELGDSALYLCASSLVSGANAGELFFGEGSRLTVL.

The CDR3 nucleotides read TGTGCCAGCAGTGCGGTGTATCTGAACACTGAAGCTTTCTTT. It specifies CASSAVYLNTEAFF. The V gene is TRBV6-1, the J gene TRBJ1-1; D not resolved. V was cut by 4 bases and J by 0 bases, with 9 bases left in between. The germline gives CDR1 MNHNS, CDR2 SASEGT. The CDR3 is 14 residues long.

The V gene is TRBV19, the J gene TRBJ2-7; a weak D match, TRBD1 (6 bases). CDR1 and CDR2 (germline): LNHDA, SQIVND (reference sequence). Trimming stripped 9 bases from V and 10 bases from J, with 7 bases between. This CDR3 is 8 amino acids long. CDR3 in amino acids: CARDRQYF. In nucleotides, the CDR3 is TGTGCCAGGGACAGACAGTACTTC.

This chain uses TRBV6-1 with TRBJ1-2, with unresolved D. The CDR3 length is 13 residues. V lost 5 bases to trimming and J lost 8 bases, with 15 bases between them. CDR1 is MNHNS, CDR2 SASEGT, per germline. The CDR3 sequence is CASSPTWEAGYTF. The CDR3 nucleotides read TGTGCCAGCAGTCCCACGTGGGAAGCGGGCTACACCTTC.

The chain employs TRBV28 and TRBJ2-5; D unclear. V was shortened by 10 bases and J by 0 bases, with 15 bases between the two germline ends. The CDR3 runs to 14 residues. Looked up from germline, CDR1 is MDHEN and CDR2 is SYDVKM. This chain's CDR3 is CATYSKRYQETQYF. The CDR3 region has the DNA TGTGCCACCTACTCGAAAAGGTACCAAGAGACCCAGTACTTC. Drawing the rest from reference TRBV28 and TRBJ2-5, the complete variable domain is DVKVTQSSRYLVKRTGEKVFLECVQDMDHENMFWYRQDPGLGLRLIYFSYDVKMKEKGDIPEGYSVSREKKERFSLILESASTNQTSMYLCATYSKRYQETQYFGPGTRLLVL.

This clone was seen a handful of times. This sequence joins TRBV28 and TRBJ2-7; 8 bases match TRBD1. The length of the CDR3 is 14 residues. Germline lookup yields CDR1 MDHEN and CDR2 SYDVKM. Germline trimming cut 6 bases from V and 8 bases from J; bases unmatched to any gene: 12. The chain's CDR3 is CASRNPGQDLKQYF. Here the CDR3 DNA reads TGTGCCAGCAGGAATCCGGGACAGGACCTCAAGCAGTACTTC. The variable domain in full, completed from reference TRBV28 and TRBJ2-7, reads DVKVTQSSRYLVKRTGEKVFLECVQDMDHENMFWYRQDPGLGLRLIYFSYDVKMKEKGDIPEGYSVSREKKERFSLILESASTNQTSMYLCASRNPGQDLKQYFGPGTRLTVT.

J is TRBJ2-1 and V is TRBV27; weak D call: TRBD2 (6 bases). CDR1 and CDR2 from the germline V gene are MNHEY and SMNVEV (reference sequence). The CDR3 covers 11 residues. Between the trimmed V and J ends, which lost 7 bases and 8 bases, there was a span of 9 bases. The CDR3 DNA reads TGTGCCAGCAAAAGGGACTATGAGCAGTTCTTC. This sequence encodes CASKRDYEQFF.

The table lists this clone with a few counts. J is TRBJ1-2 and V is TRBV30; 8 nucleotides line up with TRBD1. The CDR3 loop spans 12 amino acids. Germline V gene lookup returns CDR1 GTSNPN and CDR2 SVGIG (reference sequence). CDR3 residues: CACTTGVSGYTF. The DNA for the CDR3 is TGTGCTTGCACGACAGGGGTCAGCGGCTACACCTTC.

The rearrangement uses TRBV18 and TRBJ2-1; 7 nucleotides agree with TRBD1. This CDR3 comprises 14 residues. CDR1 and CDR2 from the germline V gene are KGHSH and LQKENI. The junction had 4 bases not matched to a gene; V was cut back by 6 bases and J by 2 bases. The CDR3 DNA sequence: TGTGCCAGCTCTCAACAGGGGACCTACAATGAGCAGTTCTTC. Translating gives CASSQQGTYNEQFF.

The DNA for the CDR3 is TGTGCCAGCAGCTTAATTGGCGGGACAGGCCCTCGGGAGCAGTTCTTC. This translates into CASSLIGGTGPREQFF. The J gene is TRBJ2-1, the V gene TRBV7-2; the match to TRBD1 covers 8 bases. Germline CDR1 is SGHTA and CDR2 is FQGNSA. The CDR3 extends over 16 amino acids. V was pared by 2 bases and J by 10 bases, with 13 bases of the junction left unmatched.